One sample yielded the 11 T cell receptor beta chains listed below, sequenced in a study of OX40 agonist ivuxolimab in advanced cancers. Library construction relied on the immunoSEQ multiplex PCR assay. TCRdb's version of the immuneACCESS table is confined to in-frame rearrangements and falls short of the full clone set. An unresolved V gene accounts for under half of the shortfall where checked; the remainder is of unknown origin. Counted in this sample were tens of thousands of clones; around 89% of them appeared once. The biggest ten clones account for 6% to 7.5% of the sample. Source: CD4+ or CD8+ T cells sorted from blood, taken in a trial of the OX40 agonist ivuxolimab. The receptor source for this set is an adult with an advanced solid tumor such as melanoma, head and neck, liver or kidney cancer.

This rearrangement joins TRBV28 to TRBJ2-5; 9 positions agree with TRBD1. The end of the DNA aligns better with TRBJ2-7, so the J call may be wrong. The CDR3 loop spans 17 amino acids. Germline CDR1 reads MDHEN; CDR2 reads SYDVKM. CDR3 protein: CASSYTIGQGLNYEQYF. For the CDR3, the DNA is TGTGCCAGCAGCTATACAATAGGACAGGGGTTAAACTACGAGCAGTACTTC.

The rearrangement links TRBV7-9 to TRBJ2-7; D possibly corresponds to TRBD2 (5 bases). CDR1 and CDR2 from the germline V gene are SEHNR and FQNEAQ (reference sequence). Trimming removed 5 bases at V and 1 base at J, with 12 bases between. This CDR3 comprises 14 residues. CDR3 sequence: CASSRASLSYEQYF. CDR3 sequence (DNA): TGTGCCAGCAGCAGAGCTAGCTTATCCTACGAGCAGTACTTC.

This clone was recorded once. The J gene is TRBJ2-7, the V gene TRBV5-1; D might be TRBD2 (6 bases). The CDR3 contains 13 residues. Germline V gene sequence: CDR1 SGHRS, CDR2 YFSETQ. V lost 3 bases, J lost 4 bases, and 11 bases lay in between. CDR3 nucleotides: TGCGCCAGCAGCTGGGGGGTCCCGTACGAGCAGTACTTC. Protein sequence: CASSWGVPYEQYF.

In nucleotides, the CDR3 is TGTGCCAGCAGTTACGGTGGGACCCGTAATTCACCCCTCCACTTT. Amino acids: CASSYGGTRNSPLHF. The chain has TRBV6-6 and TRBJ1-6, with D possibly TRBD1 on 5 matching bases. This CDR3 is 15 amino acids long. Trimming took off 2 bases at V and 6 bases at J, with 11 bases between the two ends. Germline-derived CDR1 and CDR2 are MNHNY and SVGAGI (reference sequence).

This chain uses TRBV4-2 with TRBJ2-4; possible D gene TRBD1, 7 bases. This CDR3 region has 14 residues. Germline CDR1 and CDR2: LGHNA and YNFKEQ. Trimming stripped 6 bases from V and 7 bases from J, with 16 bases between. The CDR3 coding sequence is TGTGCCAGCAGGCCTGCAGGGGGGAGGAACATTCAGTACTTC. Its translation: CASRPAGGRNIQYF.

This rearrangement joins TRBV9 to TRBJ2-3; a weak D match, TRBD1 (6 bases). CDR3 length: 18 amino acids. V shed 0 bases and J shed 1 base, with 18 bases lying between them. Germline V CDR1 and CDR2: SGDLS, YYNGEE. CDR3 nucleotide sequence: TGTGCCAGCAGCGTAGCAGGGGTCTGGGGTTTAGGCACAGATACGCAGTATTTT. Translation gives CASSVAGVWGLGTDTQYF.

The V and J genes are TRBV19 and TRBJ1-5; 7 nucleotides match TRBD1. This CDR3 comprises 14 residues. The V and J ends lost 7 bases and 2 bases, in that order; junction bases with no gene match: 5. The V gene's germline CDR1 is LNHDA and CDR2 SQIVND (reference sequence). In DNA, the CDR3 is TGTGCCAGTACCCGACAGGGCGGCAATCAGCCCCAGCATTTT. It yields the protein CASTRQGGNQPQHF. Drawing the rest from reference TRBV19 and TRBJ1-5, the complete variable domain is DGGITQSPKYLFRKEGQNVTLSCEQNLNHDAMYWYRQDPGQGLRLIYYSQIVNDFQKGDIAEGYSVSREKKESFPLTVTSAQKNPTAFYLCASTRQGGNQPQHFGDGTRLSIL.

This chain connects TRBV30 to TRBJ1-5; 8 nucleotides align to TRBD1. The junction had 4 bases not matched to a gene; V was cut back by 3 bases and J by 6 bases. The CDR3 runs 13 residues. Germline V gene data show CDR1 as GTSNPN and CDR2 as SVGIG (reference sequence). In DNA form, the CDR3 reads TGTGCCTGGAGCGCCAGGGGGCTTCAGCCCCAGCATTTT. This codes for CAWSARGLQPQHF.

The genes are TRBV4-1 and TRBJ1-4; D is ambiguous. V gave up 4 bases and J gave up 1 base, with 10 bases separating them. Germline V gene sequence: CDR1 MGHRA, CDR2 YSYEKL. The CDR3 is made up of 15 amino acids. CDR3 in amino acids: CASSPFTLTNEKLFF. The DNA of the CDR3 is TGCGCCAGCAGCCCCTTTACTCTAACTAATGAAAAACTGTTTTTT.

V is TRBV2 and J is TRBJ2-1, with 11 bases fitting TRBD2. This CDR3 region has 13 residues. V shed 10 bases, J shed 5 bases, and the junction held 4 bases outside the gene matches. CDR1 SNHLY and CDR2 FYNNEI come from the germline V gene. The CDR3 here is CATLAGGDNEQFF. CDR3 coding DNA: TGTGCCACCTTAGCGGGAGGGGACAATGAGCAGTTCTTC.

The V and J genes are TRBV30 and TRBJ2-6, with D hard to call. The germline V gene has CDR1 GTSNPN and CDR2 SVGIG (reference sequence). The CDR3 consists of 14 residues. Trimming stripped 4 bases from V and 4 bases from J, with 11 bases between. CDR3 DNA sequence: TGTGCCTGGAATAGGGTCACAGGGGCCAACGTCCTGACTTTC. It yields the protein CAWNRVTGANVLTF. Full variable domain (remainder filled in from reference TRBV30 and TRBJ2-6): SQTIHQWPATLVQPVGSPLSLECTVEGTSNPNLYWYRQAAGRGLQLLFYSVGIGQISSEVPQNLSASRPQDRQFILSSKKLLLSDSGFYLCAWNRVTGANVLTFGAGSRLTVL.